These 4 T cell receptor beta chains share one sample of origin, sequenced in a study of T cell responses to AZD1222 COVID-19 vaccine. Measured with immunoSEQ multiplex PCR; TCRdb has only the in-frame clones, and not every one. The sample holds roughly 100,000 clones, 89% seen once. Sequenced material: peripheral blood, taken 28 days after the second AZD1222 dose. Receptors were obtained from an adult who received the AZD1222 COVID-19 vaccine.

The rearrangement links TRBV12-3 or TRBV12-4 to TRBJ1-4; TRBD1 matches 8 bases. The CDR3 totals 13 residues. Trimming removed 7 bases from V and 5 bases from J; junction bases left unmatched: 3. CDR3 sequence (DNA): TGTGCCAGCAAGACAGGGGTGAATGAAAAACTGTTTTTT. Translating it yields CASKTGVNEKLFF.

The rearrangement uses TRBV9 and TRBJ2-3; 8 nucleotides line up with TRBD2. J lost 2 bases, V lost 0 bases, and 5 bases had no gene match. This CDR3 has 16 residues. Germline values: CDR1 SGDLS, CDR2 YYNGEE. CDR3 residues: CASSVGDGRATDTQYF. CDR3 DNA sequence: TGTGCCAGCAGCGTAGGGGACGGGAGGGCCACAGATACGCAGTATTTT.

This chain links TRBV28 with TRBJ1-1, with D unclear. The CDR3 is 15 residues long. Germline CDR1 is MDHEN and CDR2 is SYDVKM. Trimming took 5 bases from V and 0 from J, leaving 13 bases between them. The CDR3 sequence is CASSGRNPMNTEAFF. DNA of the CDR3: TGTGCCAGCAGTGGCAGAAACCCAATGAACACTGAAGCTTTCTTT.

V usage is TRBV9 and J usage is TRBJ2-7, with TRBD2 as a possible D gene (5 bases). V was pared by 0 bases and J by 0 bases, with 16 bases between. Per the germline V gene, CDR1 is SGDLS and CDR2 is YYNGEE. The CDR3 consists of 17 residues. As DNA, the CDR3 is TGTGCCAGCAGCGTAGGCGGAGGTTTGGTGAGCTCCTACGAGCAGTACTTC. It codes for CASSVGGGLVSSYEQYF.